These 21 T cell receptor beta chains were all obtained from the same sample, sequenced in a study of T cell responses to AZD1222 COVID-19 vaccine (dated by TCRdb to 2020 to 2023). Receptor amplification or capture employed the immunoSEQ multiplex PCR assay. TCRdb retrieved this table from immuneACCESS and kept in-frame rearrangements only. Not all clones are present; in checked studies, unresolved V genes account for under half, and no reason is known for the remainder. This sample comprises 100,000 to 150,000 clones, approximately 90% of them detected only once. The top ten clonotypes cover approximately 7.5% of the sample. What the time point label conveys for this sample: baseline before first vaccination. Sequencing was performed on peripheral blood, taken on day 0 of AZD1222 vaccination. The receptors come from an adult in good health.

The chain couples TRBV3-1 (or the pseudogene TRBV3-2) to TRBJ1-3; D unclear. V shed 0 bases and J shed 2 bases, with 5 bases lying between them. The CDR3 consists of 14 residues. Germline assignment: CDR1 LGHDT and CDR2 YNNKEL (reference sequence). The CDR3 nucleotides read TGTGCCAGCAGCCAAGACGCCACTGGAAACACCATATATTTT. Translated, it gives CASSQDATGNTIYF.

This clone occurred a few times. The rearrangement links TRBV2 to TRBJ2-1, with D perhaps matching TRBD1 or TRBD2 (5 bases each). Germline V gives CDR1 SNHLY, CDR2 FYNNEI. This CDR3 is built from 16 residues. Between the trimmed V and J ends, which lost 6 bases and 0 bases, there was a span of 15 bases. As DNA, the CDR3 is TGTGCCAGCAGGCCCGGGGCCGGGGTCTCCTACAATGAGCAGTTCTTC. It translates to CASRPGAGVSYNEQFF.

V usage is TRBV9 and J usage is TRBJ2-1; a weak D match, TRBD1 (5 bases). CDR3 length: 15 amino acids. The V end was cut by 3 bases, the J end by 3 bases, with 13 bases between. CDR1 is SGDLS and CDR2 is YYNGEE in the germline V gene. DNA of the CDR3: TGTGCCAGCAGCGCAGTGGACGGACACTACAATGAGCAGTTCTTC. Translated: CASSAVDGHYNEQFF.

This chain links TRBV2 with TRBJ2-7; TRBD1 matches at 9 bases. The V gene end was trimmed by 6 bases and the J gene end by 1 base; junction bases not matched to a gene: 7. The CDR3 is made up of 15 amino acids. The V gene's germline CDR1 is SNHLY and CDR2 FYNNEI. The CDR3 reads CASSLQGAASYEQYF. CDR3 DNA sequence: TGTGCCAGCAGCCTACAGGGGGCTGCTTCCTACGAGCAGTACTTC.

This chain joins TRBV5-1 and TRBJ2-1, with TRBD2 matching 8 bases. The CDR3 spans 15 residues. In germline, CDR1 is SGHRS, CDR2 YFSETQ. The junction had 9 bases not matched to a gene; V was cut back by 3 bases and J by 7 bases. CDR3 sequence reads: CASSSLGGGMNEQFF. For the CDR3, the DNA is TGCGCCAGCAGCTCCCTGGGCGGGGGGATGAATGAGCAGTTCTTC.

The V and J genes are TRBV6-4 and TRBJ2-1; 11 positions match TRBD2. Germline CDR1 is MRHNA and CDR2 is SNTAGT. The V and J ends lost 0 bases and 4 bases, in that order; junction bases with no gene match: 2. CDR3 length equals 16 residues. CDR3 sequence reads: CASSDSTSGDYNEQFF. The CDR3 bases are TGTGCCAGCAGTGACTCGACTAGCGGGGATTACAATGAGCAGTTCTTC.

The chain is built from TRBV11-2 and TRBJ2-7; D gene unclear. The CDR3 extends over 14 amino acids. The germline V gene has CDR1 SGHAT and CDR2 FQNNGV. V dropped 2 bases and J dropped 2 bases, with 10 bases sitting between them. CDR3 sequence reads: CASSLYANPYEQYF. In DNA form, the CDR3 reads TGTGCCAGCAGCTTATATGCGAACCCCTACGAGCAGTACTTC.

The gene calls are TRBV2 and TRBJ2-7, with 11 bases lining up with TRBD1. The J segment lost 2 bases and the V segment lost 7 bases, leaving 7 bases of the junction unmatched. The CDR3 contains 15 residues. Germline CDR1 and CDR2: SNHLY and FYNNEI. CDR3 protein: CASIPDRGQTYEQYF. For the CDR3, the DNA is TGTGCCAGCATCCCGGACAGGGGGCAAACCTACGAGCAGTACTTC.

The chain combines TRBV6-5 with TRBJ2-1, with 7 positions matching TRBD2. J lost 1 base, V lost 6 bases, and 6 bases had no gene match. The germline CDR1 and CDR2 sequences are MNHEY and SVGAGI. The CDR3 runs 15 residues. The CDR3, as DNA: TGTGCCAGCAGCAGAGCGGGGCTATCCTACAATGAGCAGTTCTTC. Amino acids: CASSRAGLSYNEQFF.

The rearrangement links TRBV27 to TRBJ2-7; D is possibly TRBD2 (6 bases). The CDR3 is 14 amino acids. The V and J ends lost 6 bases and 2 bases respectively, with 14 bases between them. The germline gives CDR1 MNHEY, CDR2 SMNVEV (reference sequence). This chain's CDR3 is CASRLQEGPYEQYF. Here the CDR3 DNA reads TGTGCCAGCAGGTTACAGGAGGGACCCTACGAGCAGTACTTC.

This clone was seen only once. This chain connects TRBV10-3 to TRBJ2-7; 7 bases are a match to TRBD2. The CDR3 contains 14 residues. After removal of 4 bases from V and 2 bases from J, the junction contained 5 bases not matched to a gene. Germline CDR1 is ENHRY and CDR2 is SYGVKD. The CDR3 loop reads CAISVAGPTYEQYF. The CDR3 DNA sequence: TGTGCCATCAGTGTAGCGGGTCCCACCTACGAGCAGTACTTC.

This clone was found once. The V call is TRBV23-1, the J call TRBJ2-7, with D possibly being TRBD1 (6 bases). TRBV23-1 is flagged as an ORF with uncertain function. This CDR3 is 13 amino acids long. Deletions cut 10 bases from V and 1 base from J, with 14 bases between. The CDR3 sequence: CATKRQESYEQYF. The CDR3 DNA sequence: TGCGCCACCAAAAGACAGGAATCCTACGAGCAGTACTTC.

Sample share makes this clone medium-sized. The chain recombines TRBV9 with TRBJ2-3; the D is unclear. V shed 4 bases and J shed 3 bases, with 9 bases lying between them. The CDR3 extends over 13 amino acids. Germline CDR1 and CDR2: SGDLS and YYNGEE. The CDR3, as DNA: TGTGCCAGCAGCCCCAGTCGGACAGATACGCAGTATTTT. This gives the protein CASSPSRTDTQYF.

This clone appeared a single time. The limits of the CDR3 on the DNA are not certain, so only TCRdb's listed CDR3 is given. CDR3 region: CASSVGTGSVKVF. The gene calls are TRBV9 and TRBJ2-1; the D call of TRBD1 is as the table states it, not checked on the DNA. Inclusive of both ends, the CDR3 amounts to 13 amino acids. Germline loops: CDR1 SGDLS, CDR2 YYNGEE.

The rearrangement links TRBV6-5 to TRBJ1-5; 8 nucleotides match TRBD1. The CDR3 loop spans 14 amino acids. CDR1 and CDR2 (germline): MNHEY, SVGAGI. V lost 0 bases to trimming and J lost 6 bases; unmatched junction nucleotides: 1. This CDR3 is CASSYSTGVQPQHF. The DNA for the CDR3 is TGTGCCAGCAGTTACTCGACAGGGGTTCAGCCCCAGCATTTT.

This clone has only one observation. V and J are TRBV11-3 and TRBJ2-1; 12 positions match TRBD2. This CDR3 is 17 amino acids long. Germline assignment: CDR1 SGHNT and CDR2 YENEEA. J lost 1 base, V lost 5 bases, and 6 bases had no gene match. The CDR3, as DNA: TGTGCCAGCAGCCCCGGGACTAGCGGGCCTTCCTACAATGAGCAGTTCTTC. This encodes CASSPGTSGPSYNEQFF.

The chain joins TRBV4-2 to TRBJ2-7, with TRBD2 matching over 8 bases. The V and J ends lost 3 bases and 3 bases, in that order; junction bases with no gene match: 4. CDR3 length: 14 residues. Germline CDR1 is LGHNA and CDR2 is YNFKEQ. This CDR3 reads CASSHTGTSYEQYF. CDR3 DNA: TGTGCCAGCAGCCACACCGGGACTAGCTACGAGCAGTACTTC.

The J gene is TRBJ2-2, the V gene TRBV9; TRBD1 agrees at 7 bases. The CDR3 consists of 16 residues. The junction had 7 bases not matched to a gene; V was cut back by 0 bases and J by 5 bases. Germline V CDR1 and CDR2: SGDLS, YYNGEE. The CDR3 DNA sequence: TGTGCCAGCAGCGTAGGAGTACAGGGGTGGACCGGGGAGCTGTTTTTT. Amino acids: CASSVGVQGWTGELFF.

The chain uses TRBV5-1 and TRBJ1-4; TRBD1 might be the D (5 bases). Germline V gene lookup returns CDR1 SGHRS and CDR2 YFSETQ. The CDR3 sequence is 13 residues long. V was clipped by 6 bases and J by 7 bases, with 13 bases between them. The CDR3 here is CASTHLGGEKLFF. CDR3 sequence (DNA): TGCGCCAGCACCCACCTCGGGGGTGAAAAACTGTTTTTT.

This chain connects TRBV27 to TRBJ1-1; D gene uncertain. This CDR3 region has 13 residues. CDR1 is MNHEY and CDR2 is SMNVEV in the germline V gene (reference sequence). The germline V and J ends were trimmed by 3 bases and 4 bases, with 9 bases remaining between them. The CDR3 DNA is TGTGCCAGCAGTTTTAAGGACTTCACTGAAGCTTTCTTT. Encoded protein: CASSFKDFTEAFF.

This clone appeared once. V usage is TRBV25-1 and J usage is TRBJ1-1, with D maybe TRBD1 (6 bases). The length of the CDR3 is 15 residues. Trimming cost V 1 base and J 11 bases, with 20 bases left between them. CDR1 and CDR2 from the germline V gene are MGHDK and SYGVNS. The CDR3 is CASSEWKGGAARAFF. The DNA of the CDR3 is TGTGCCAGCAGTGAATGGAAGGGGGGGGCAGCACGGGCTTTCTTT.